The clone carrying this T cell receptor beta chain is categorized as medium-sized. The antigen is unknown. Germline lookup yields CDR1 DFQATT and CDR2 SNEGSKA (reference sequence). V dropped 0 bases and J dropped 9 bases, with 15 bases sitting between them. The CDR3 runs to 15 residues. This sample is part of a study of immune heterogeneity within non-small cell lung tumors. The starting template was genomic DNA from bulk tumor, about 600 ng per sample. The authors collected several far-apart biopsies from each primary tumor during surgery. These patients got curative surgery after being newly diagnosed with untreated non-small cell lung cancer. General study points: Site-unique high-frequency clones occurred alongside identical dominant CDR3 beta clonotypes that recurred across tumor sites within a patient. The study found high-frequency T-cell receptor beta clonotypes largely distinct between individual patients.

The TCR beta CDR3 region underwent multiplex PCR amplification with 32 V and 13 J primers. Each CDR3 protein gets one entry after TCRdb re-called the multiplex PCR reads with MiXCR. The table lists some 10,000 distinct CDR3 sequences, approximately 34% of them singletons. This receptor was identified in a man in his fifties or sixties with non-small cell lung cancer. The genes are TRBV20-1 and TRBJ1-6; possible D gene TRBD1, 5 bases. The sequenced material came from lung tumor tissue. The CDR3 region is CSARDKPAGGSPLHF. The CDR3 region has the DNA TGCAGTGCTAGAGATAAGCCCGCCGGGGGTTCACCCCTCCACTTT.